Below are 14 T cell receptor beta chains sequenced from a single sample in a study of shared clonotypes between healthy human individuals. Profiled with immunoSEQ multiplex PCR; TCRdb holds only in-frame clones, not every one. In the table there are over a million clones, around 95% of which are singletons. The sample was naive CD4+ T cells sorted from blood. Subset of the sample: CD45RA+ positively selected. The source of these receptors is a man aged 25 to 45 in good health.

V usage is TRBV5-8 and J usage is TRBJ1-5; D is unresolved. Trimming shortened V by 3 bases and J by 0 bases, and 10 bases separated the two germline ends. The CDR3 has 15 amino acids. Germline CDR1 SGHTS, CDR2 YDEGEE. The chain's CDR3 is CASSWEGNSNQPQHF. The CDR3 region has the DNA TGTGCCAGCAGCTGGGAAGGGAATAGCAATCAGCCCCAGCATTTT.

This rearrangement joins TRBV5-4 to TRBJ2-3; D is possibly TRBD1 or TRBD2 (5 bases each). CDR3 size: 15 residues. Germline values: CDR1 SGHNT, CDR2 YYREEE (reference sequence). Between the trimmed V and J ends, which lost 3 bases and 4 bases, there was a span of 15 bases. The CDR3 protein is CASSSQGRRPDTQYF. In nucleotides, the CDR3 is TGTGCCAGCAGCTCTCAGGGTCGGAGGCCAGATACGCAGTATTTT.

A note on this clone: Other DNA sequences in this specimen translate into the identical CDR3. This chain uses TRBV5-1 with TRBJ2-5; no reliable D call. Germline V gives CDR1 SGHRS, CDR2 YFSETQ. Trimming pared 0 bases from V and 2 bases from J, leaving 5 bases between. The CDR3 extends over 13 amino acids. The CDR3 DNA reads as TGCGCCAGCAGCTTGGGACCGCAAGAGACCCAGTACTTC. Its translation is CASSLGPQETQYF.

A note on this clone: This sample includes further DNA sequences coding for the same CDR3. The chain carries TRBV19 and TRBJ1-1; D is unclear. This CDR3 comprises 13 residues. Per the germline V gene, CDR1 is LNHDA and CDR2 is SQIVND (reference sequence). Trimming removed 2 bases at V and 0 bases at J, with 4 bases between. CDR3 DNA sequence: TGTGCCAGTAGTATATCAGTGAACACTGAAGCTTTCTTT. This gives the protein CASSISVNTEAFF.

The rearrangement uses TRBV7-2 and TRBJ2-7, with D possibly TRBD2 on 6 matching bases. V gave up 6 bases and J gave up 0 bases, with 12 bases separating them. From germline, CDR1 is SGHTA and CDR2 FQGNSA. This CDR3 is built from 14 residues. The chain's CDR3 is CASRSEGSSYEQYF. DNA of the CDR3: TGTGCCAGCAGATCGGAGGGTAGCTCCTACGAGCAGTACTTC.

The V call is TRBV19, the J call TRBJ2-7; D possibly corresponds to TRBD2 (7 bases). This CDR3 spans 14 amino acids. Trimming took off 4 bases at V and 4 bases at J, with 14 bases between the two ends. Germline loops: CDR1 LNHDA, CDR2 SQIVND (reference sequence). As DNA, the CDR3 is TGTGCCAGTAGTACAAGCGGGACAAGGTACGAGCAGTACTTC. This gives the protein CASSTSGTRYEQYF.

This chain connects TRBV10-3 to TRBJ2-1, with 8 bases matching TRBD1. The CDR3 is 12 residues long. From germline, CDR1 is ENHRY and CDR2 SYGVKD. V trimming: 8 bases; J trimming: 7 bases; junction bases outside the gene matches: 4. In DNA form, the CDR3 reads TGTGCCATCGGGACAGGTGGGAATGAGCAGTTCTTC. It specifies CAIGTGGNEQFF.

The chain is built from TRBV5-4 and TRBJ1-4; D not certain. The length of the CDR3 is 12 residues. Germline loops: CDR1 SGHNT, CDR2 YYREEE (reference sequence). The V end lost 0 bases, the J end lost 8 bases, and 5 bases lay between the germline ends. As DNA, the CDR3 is TGTGCCAGCAGCTTGGGAGGGGAAAAACTGTTTTTT. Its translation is CASSLGGEKLFF.

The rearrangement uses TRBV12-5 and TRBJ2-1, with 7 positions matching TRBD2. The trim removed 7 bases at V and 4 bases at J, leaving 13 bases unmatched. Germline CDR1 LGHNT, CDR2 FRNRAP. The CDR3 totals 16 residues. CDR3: CASAPFEVGGYNEQFF. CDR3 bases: TGTGCTAGTGCCCCCTTTGAAGTGGGAGGGTACAATGAGCAGTTCTTC.

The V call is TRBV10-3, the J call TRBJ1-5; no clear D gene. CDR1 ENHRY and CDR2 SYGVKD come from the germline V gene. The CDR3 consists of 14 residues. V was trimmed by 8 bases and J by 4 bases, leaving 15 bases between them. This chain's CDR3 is CAISDLATNQPQHF. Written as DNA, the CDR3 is TGTGCCATCTCCGACCTAGCTACAAATCAGCCCCAGCATTTT.

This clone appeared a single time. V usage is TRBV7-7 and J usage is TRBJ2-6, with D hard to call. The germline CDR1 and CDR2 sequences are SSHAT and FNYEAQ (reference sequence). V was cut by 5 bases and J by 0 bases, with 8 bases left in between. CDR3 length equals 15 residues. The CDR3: CASSDGSSGANVLTF. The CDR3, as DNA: TGTGCCAGCAGCGATGGCTCCTCTGGGGCCAACGTCCTGACTTTC.

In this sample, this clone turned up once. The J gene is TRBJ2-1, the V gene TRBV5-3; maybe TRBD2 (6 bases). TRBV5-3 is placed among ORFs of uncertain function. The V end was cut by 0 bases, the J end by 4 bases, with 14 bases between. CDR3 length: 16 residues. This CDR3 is CARSLVVGGSYNEQFF. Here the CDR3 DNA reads TGTGCCAGAAGCTTGGTTGTGGGAGGCTCTTACAATGAGCAGTTCTTC.

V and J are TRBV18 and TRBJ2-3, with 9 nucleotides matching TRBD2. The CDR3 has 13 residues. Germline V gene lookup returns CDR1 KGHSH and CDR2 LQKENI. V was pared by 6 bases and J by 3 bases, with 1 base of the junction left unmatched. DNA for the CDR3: TGTGCCAGCTCGGGACTAGCAACAGATACGCAGTATTTT. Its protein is CASSGLATDTQYF.

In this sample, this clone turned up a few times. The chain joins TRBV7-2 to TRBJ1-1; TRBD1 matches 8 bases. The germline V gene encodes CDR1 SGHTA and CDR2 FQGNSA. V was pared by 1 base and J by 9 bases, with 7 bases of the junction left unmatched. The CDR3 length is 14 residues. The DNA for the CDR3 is TGTGCCAGCAGCTTAGGACAGGGGCTTCGGCAAGCTTTCTTT. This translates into CASSLGQGLRQAFF.